This is a list of T cell receptor beta chains from one sample in a study of neoadjuvant anti-PD-1 for oral cavity cancer. Assay: immunoSEQ multiplex PCR; the TCRdb copy retains only in-frame clones and omits some. The table has 72,000 or so clones, roughly 90% seen once. The input for sequencing was PBMCs, taken after nivolumab (anti-PD-1) treatment. The receptors shown here come from a person between 35 and 79 years old with oral cavity squamous cell carcinoma. Both conserved end residues are part of each CDR3. The D gene is left open where the match is weak. Not every row has a clone size; where given, it reads once, few, many or a size class.

abundance	d_gene	j_gene	v_gene	CDR3aa	CDR3nt
NA	NA	TRBJ2-2	TRBV7-9	CASSLFQPSNTGELFF	TGTGCCAGCAGCTTATTTCAACCATCAAACACCGGGGAGCTGTTTTTT
NA	NA	TRBJ2-3	TRBV6-1	CASSEAPFFGTDTQYF	TGTGCCAGCAGTGAAGCCCCCTTCTTCGGCACAGATACGCAGTATTTT
NA	NA	TRBJ2-1	TRBV6-5	CASRAGQSSYNEQFF	TGTGCCAGCAGGGCCGGACAGAGCTCCTACAATGAGCAGTTCTTC
NA	TRBD2	TRBJ2-2	TRBV5-1	CASSPRLAGDYTGELFF	TGCGCCAGCAGCCCTAGACTAGCGGGAGACTACACCGGGGAGCTGTTTTTT
once	NA	TRBJ2-7	TRBV7-9	CASSFTPVGEQYF	TGTGCCAGCAGCTTCACCCCAGTAGGCGAGCAGTACTTC
NA	NA	TRBJ2-7	TRBV5-5	CASSLPGEYEQYF	TGTGCCAGCAGCTTGCCAGGGGAGTACGAGCAGTACTTC
once	NA	TRBJ2-7	TRBV5-8	CASSFTGTRGEQYF	TGTGCCAGCAGCTTCACGGGTACAAGAGGAGAGCAGTACTTC
NA	TRBD2	TRBJ2-4	TRBV5-1	CASSLRASGGADIQYF	TGCGCCAGCAGCTTGAGAGCTAGCGGGGGGGCGGACATTCAGTACTTC
NA	NA	TRBJ1-6	TRBV19	CASSISRLGNSPLHF	TGTGCCAGTAGTATTTCGCGACTGGGTAATTCACCCCTCCACTTT
few	TRBD1	TRBJ2-7	TRBV6-1	CASGRTGTGHYEQYF	TGTGCCAGCGGCCGAACCGGGACAGGGCACTACGAGCAGTACTTC
NA	TRBD2	TRBJ2-1	TRBV11-3	CASSLDQSGTSGINEQFF	TGTGCCAGCAGCTTAGACCAATCCGGGACTAGCGGGATTAATGAGCAGTTCTTC
once	NA	TRBJ1-1	TRBV11-2	CASSLEFGRRTTEAFF	TGTGCCAGCAGCTTAGAATTCGGGCGGCGGACCACTGAAGCTTTCTTT
NA	TRBD2	TRBJ2-3	TRBV30	CAWSDPGLAYTQYF	TGTGCCTGGAGTGATCCGGGACTAGCATATACGCAGTATTTT
NA	TRBD2	TRBJ2-7	TRBV6-1	CASSEAATAGGNVFEQYF	TGTGCCAGCAGTGAAGCCGCTACAGCGGGGGGGAACGTTTTTGAGCAGTACTTC
NA	TRBD1	TRBJ1-3	TRBV7-9	CASSLGTGSGNTIYF	TGTGCCAGCAGCTTAGGGACAGGGTCGGGAAACACCATATATTTT
NA	TRBD2	TRBJ2-5	TRBV4-1	CASSLKAGGLGETQYF	TGCGCCAGCAGCCTCAAAGCGGGAGGGCTGGGGGAGACCCAGTACTTC
NA	TRBD1	TRBJ1-5	TRBV28	CASSAWRTGEGVFNQPQHF	TGTGCCAGCAGTGCTTGGCGGACAGGCGAAGGCGTCTTCAATCAGCCCCAGCATTTT
NA	NA	TRBJ2-5	TRBV19	CASSKSGRIPQETQYF	TGTGCCAGTAGTAAAAGTGGGAGGATCCCCCAAGAGACCCAGTACTTC
NA	TRBD1	TRBJ2-7	TRBV29-1	CSVAPGQGPPEQYF	TGCAGCGTCGCCCCGGGACAGGGGCCCCCCGAGCAGTACTTC
NA	TRBD1	TRBJ2-6	TRBV5-1	CASKNRGPSGANVLTF	TGCGCCAGCAAAAACAGGGGGCCGTCTGGGGCCAACGTCCTGACTTTC
NA	NA	TRBJ2-2	TRBV6-1	CASRELANTGELFF	TGTGCCAGCAGAGAGTTAGCGAACACCGGGGAGCTGTTTTTT
NA	TRBD2	TRBJ2-2	TRBV6-6	CASSAAGVSIGELFF	TGTGCCAGCAGTGCAGCGGGAGTTTCAATTGGGGAGCTGTTTTTT
NA	NA	TRBJ1-1	TRBV5-1	CASSLGATGPWTEAFF	TGCGCCAGCAGCTTGGGGGCTACAGGGCCTTGGACTGAAGCTTTCTTT
few	NA	TRBJ1-5	TRBV25-1	CASSRGGQPQHF	TGTGCCAGCAGTAGGGGGGGTCAGCCCCAGCATTTT
NA	NA	TRBJ1-5	TRBV28	CASSFRGNYQPQHF	TGTGCCAGCAGTTTTCGAGGGAACTATCAGCCCCAGCATTTT
NA	TRBD1	TRBJ2-5	TRBV28	CASSLGQGQETQYF	TGTGCCAGCAGTCTAGGACAGGGCCAAGAGACCCAGTACTTC
NA	NA	TRBJ2-2	TRBV6-1	CASSEAPNTGELFF	TGTGCCAGCAGTGAAGCCCCTAACACCGGGGAGCTGTTTTTT
NA	NA	TRBJ2-7	TRBV10-2	CASSVGGPTYEQYF	TGCGCCAGCAGTGTAGGGGGGCCCACATACGAGCAGTACTTC
once	NA	TRBJ1-1	TRBV28	CASSLGINTEAFF	TGTGCCAGCAGTTTAGGTATTAACACTGAAGCTTTCTTT
NA	NA	TRBJ1-2	TRBV6-1	CASSEGLSGYGYTF	TGTGCCAGCAGTGAAGGTCTCTCCGGCTATGGCTACACCTTC
NA	NA	TRBJ2-6	TRBV9	CASSVAQTALGGSGANVLTF	TGTGCCAGCAGCGTAGCACAGACCGCCCTAGGGGGCTCTGGGGCCAACGTCCTGACTTTC
NA	TRBD2	TRBJ2-7	TRBV28	CASSLRTSGRHEQYF	TGTGCCAGCAGTTTAAGGACTAGCGGGAGACACGAGCAGTACTTC
NA	NA	TRBJ1-5	TRBV6-5	CASSYSDSSNQPQHF	TGTGCCAGCAGTTACAGCGACAGCAGCAATCAGCCCCAGCATTTT
NA	TRBD2	TRBJ2-1	TRBV4-2	CASSQDSSGRGNEQFF	TGTGCCAGCAGCCAAGATTCTAGCGGGAGGGGTAATGAGCAGTTCTTC
NA	TRBD1	TRBJ1-3	TRBV5-6	CASSKGQLSGNTIYF	TGTGCCAGCAGCAAGGGACAGCTCTCTGGAAACACCATATATTTT
NA	NA	TRBJ2-1	TRBV7-6	CASSLGVSDEQFF	TGTGCCAGCAGCTTAGGGGTTAGCGATGAGCAGTTCTTC
NA	NA	TRBJ1-1	TRBV10-3	CAISETGYTEAFF	TGTGCCATCAGTGAGACAGGGTACACTGAAGCTTTCTTT
once	TRBD2	TRBJ2-5	TRBV10-3	CAIKAGGFQETQYF	TGTGCCATCAAAGCGGGAGGATTCCAAGAGACCCAGTACTTC
NA	NA	TRBJ1-1	TRBV5-6	CASSLSWEGDTNTEAFF	TGTGCCAGCAGCTTATCTTGGGAGGGGGACACGAACACTGAAGCTTTCTTT
NA	NA	TRBJ1-5	TRBV28	CASSPKANQPQHF	TGTGCCAGCAGTCCCAAGGCAAATCAGCCCCAGCATTTT
NA	TRBD1	TRBJ1-1	TRBV5-1	CASSLETGSTEAFF	TGCGCCAGCAGCTTGGAGACAGGGTCCACTGAAGCTTTCTTT
NA	NA	TRBJ1-4	TRBV5-5	CASSFFLVRPPGATNEKLFF	TGTGCCAGCAGCTTTTTTTTAGTTAGGCCCCCGGGAGCAACTAATGAAAAACTGTTTTTT
few	NA	TRBJ2-2	TRBV7-6	CASSYHRDKGTAGELFF	TGTGCCAGCAGCTATCACCGGGACAAGGGTACCGCCGGGGAGCTGTTTTTT
NA	TRBD2	TRBJ2-7	TRBV27	CASSFEGGGTSGSEQYF	TGTGCCAGCAGTTTCGAGGGTGGAGGGACTAGCGGGAGTGAGCAGTACTTC
once	NA	TRBJ1-2	TRBV2	CASSAPTAYGYTF	TGTGCCAGCAGTGCCCCGACAGCCTATGGCTACACCTTC
NA	TRBD1	TRBJ2-2	TRBV14	CASSHKGTGRTGELFF	TGTGCCAGCAGCCACAAAGGGACAGGGCGAACCGGGGAGCTGTTTTTT
NA	NA	TRBJ1-2	TRBV19	CASSIPIGLGYTF	TGTGCCAGTAGTATCCCTATCGGGTTGGGCTACACCTTC
NA	TRBD2	TRBJ2-3	TRBV19	CASSIVSGVGDTQYF	TGTGCCAGTAGTATAGTAAGCGGGGTGGGAGATACGCAGTATTTT
few	NA	TRBJ1-5	TRBV6-6	CASSYLGAVNQPQHF	TGTGCCAGCAGTTACTTAGGGGCCGTCAATCAGCCCCAGCATTTT
once	NA	TRBJ2-5	TRBV9	CASSVRGNQETQYF	TGTGCCAGCAGCGTTAGGGGAAACCAAGAGACCCAGTACTTC
NA	TRBD2	TRBJ2-4	TRBV10-3	CASMPTPGLAGVVKNIQYF	TGTGCCAGTATGCCTACCCCGGGACTAGCTGGTGTAGTCAAAAACATTCAGTACTTC
NA	NA	TRBJ2-7	TRBV7-6	CASSLAPVAHYEQYF	TGTGCCAGCAGCTTAGCGCCGGTTGCCCATTACGAGCAGTACTTC
NA	NA	TRBJ2-3	TRBV5-1	CASSLKKGPGGPDTQYF	TGCGCCAGCAGCTTGAAAAAAGGGCCCGGGGGACCAGATACGCAGTATTTT